The following is a TCR beta chain sequence with its context. Its antigen is unknown. The sample comes from a study of blood T cells in healthy people across ages. Study-level findings and limits: CMV status of donors was not determined, possibly confounding expanded clonotype changes. The unsorted PBMCs prevented any conclusive comparison of naive versus antigen-experienced cells.

The CDR3 loop spans 14 amino acids. V shed 3 bases and J shed 4 bases, with 13 bases lying between them. Per the germline V gene, CDR1 is LGHDT and CDR2 is YNNKEL (reference sequence). A minimum of 7 million PBMCs was isolated per sample. A J-beta primer mix and a sample-barcoded 5' primer were used in a second PCR of about 7 to 11 cycles. The template-switch adaptor was a 5' adaptor with 12 random nucleotides. It tagged each cDNA molecule. TCRdb reprocessed the 5' RACE reads via MiXCR and lists one record per CDR3 protein. The sample contains about 580,000 distinct CDR3 sequences, around half of which appear only once.

This chain links TRBV3-1 with TRBJ2-7; no reliable D call. Sample: blood. The clonotype originates from a man older than 75 in good health. CDR3 in DNA: TGTGCCAGCAGCCACCAGCGCGGCCCGTACGAGCAGTACTTC. It yields the protein CASSHQRGPYEQYF.